This TCR beta chain was observed in a study of blood T cells in healthy people across ages. Study observations and caveats: The recorded TCR beta diversity per million T cells decreased in a roughly linear manner with age.

In each sample, at least 7 million PBMCs were isolated. There were at least 5.5 micrograms of total RNA extracted from every sample. CDR3 size: 11 residues. Germline V gives CDR1 MNHEY, CDR2 SVGAGI. V dropped 8 bases and J dropped 13 bases, with 15 bases sitting between them. The authors ran a second PCR of roughly 6 to 12 cycles using a sample-barcoded 5' primer and a J-beta primer mix. Carrying 12 random nucleotides, a template-switch adaptor labeled each individual cDNA molecule. TCRdb re-called the 5' RACE reads with MiXCR, one entry per CDR3 protein. The sample records 1.5 million or so distinct CDR3 sequences, 40% to 50% being singletons. On this clonotype itself: Antigen: not known. A read error may explain this, as a much larger clone is one base away.

This receptor was taken from a woman aged 18-29 years in good health. Sequencing was performed on blood. This chain uses TRBV6-5 with TRBJ2-1; possibly TRBD1 or TRBD2 for D (5 bases each). The DNA of the CDR3 is TGTGCCAGCGGTTCTAGGGACCTTCAGTTCTTC. Encoded protein: CASGSRDLQFF.